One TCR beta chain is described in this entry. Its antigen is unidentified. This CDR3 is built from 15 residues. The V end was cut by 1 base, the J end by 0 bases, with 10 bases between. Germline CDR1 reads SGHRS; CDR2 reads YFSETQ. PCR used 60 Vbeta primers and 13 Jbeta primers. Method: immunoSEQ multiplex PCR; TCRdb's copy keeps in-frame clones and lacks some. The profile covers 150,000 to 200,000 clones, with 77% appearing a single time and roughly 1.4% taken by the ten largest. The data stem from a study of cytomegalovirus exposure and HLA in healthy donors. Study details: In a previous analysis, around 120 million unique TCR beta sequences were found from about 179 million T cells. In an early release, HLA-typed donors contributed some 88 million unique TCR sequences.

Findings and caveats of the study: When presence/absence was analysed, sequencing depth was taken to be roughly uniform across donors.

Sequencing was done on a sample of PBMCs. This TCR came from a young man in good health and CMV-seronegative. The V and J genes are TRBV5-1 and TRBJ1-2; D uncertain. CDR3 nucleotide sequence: TGCGCCAGCAGCTTGTTTTCCGGGGCTAACTATGGCTACACCTTC. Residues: CASSLFSGANYGYTF.